A selection of T cell receptor beta chains follows, all from one sample in a study of blood T cell repertoires in COVID-19. Clones were sequenced by immunoSEQ multiplex PCR, and TCRdb holds only the in-frame ones, with some missing. The repertoire holds about 440,000 clones, with approximately 90% as singletons. Sequenced: peripheral blood. All receptors come from a woman aged 25-40 years with acute or convalescent COVID-19. Both conserved end residues are part of each CDR3. D genes are given only for firm matches. Part of the rows lack a size; the others show once, few, many or a class for expanded clones.

TRBV4-2	TRBD1	12	TRBJ1-5	NA	TGTGCCAGCGGACAGGGCGCGCAGCCCCAGCATTTT	CASGQGAQPQHF
TRBV30	TRBD1	13	TRBJ1-6	NA	TGTGCCTGGAGTGGACAGGGTGTCTCACCCCTCCACTTT	CAWSGQGVSPLHF
TRBV5-4	NA	15	TRBJ2-5	NA	TGTGCCAGCAGCTTGGCTGGGGGGGGCCAGGAGACCCAGTACTTC	CASSLAGGGQETQYF
TRBV5-6	NA	19	TRBJ2-4	NA	TGTGCCAGCAGCCTGACGAAACTAAACAGGCCCGGTGGCAAAAACATTCAGTACTTC	CASSLTKLNRPGGKNIQYF
TRBV6-7	NA	15	TRBJ1-1	NA	TGTGCCAGCAGTTACTCGAGGGTCATGAACACTGAAGCTTTCTTT	CASSYSRVMNTEAFF
TRBV28	TRBD1	19	TRBJ1-5	NA	TGTGCCAGCAGACTAATAGGGACAGGGGGCGTTCGGGTCAATCAGCCCCAGCATTTT	CASRLIGTGGVRVNQPQHF
TRBV20-1	NA	13	TRBJ1-2	NA	TGCAGTGCTAGTCGAAATTTGGAGGTGGGCTACACCTTC	CSASRNLEVGYTF
TRBV19	NA	14	TRBJ2-2	NA	TGTGCCAGTAGACCCACAGGTTACTCCGGGGAGCTGTTTTTT	CASRPTGYSGELFF
TRBV9	NA	13	TRBJ1-2	NA	TGTGCCAGCAGCGTAGAAGGGGGCTATGGCTACACCTTC	CASSVEGGYGYTF
TRBV15	TRBD1	15	TRBJ2-3	NA	TGTGCCACCAGCACCCGACAGGGTACCACAGATACGCAGTATTTT	CATSTRQGTTDTQYF
TRBV28	NA	15	TRBJ1-5	once	TGTGCCAGCAGTTTACCTATACAGGGTTCACAGCCCCAGCATTTT	CASSLPIQGSQPQHF
TRBV13	TRBD2	17	TRBJ2-5	NA	TGTGCCAGCAGCTTTTCAAAGCGGGGGGGGAACCAAGAGACCCAGTACTTC	CASSFSKRGGNQETQYF
TRBV12-1	NA	15	TRBJ1-4	NA	TGTGCCAGCAGCTTTCGTGAAGGGGTTTGTGAAAAACTGTTTTTT	CASSFREGVCEKLFF
TRBV5-8	NA	15	TRBJ1-1	NA	TGTGCCAGCAGCTTGGGCGTCAGGCGGGGGACTGAAGCTTTCTTT	CASSLGVRRGTEAFF
TRBV5-1	NA	16	TRBJ1-1	NA	TGCGCCAGCAGCCCTGGGGCGTGGGAAATGAACACTGAAGCTTTCTTT	CASSPGAWEMNTEAFF
TRBV21-1	NA	18	TRBJ2-7	NA	TGTGCCAGCAGCTCCCCTCACCGGGACACCGGCTCCTCCTACGAGCAGTACTTC	CASSSPHRDTGSSYEQYF
TRBV5-6	TRBD2	16	TRBJ2-2	NA	TGTGCCAGCAGCTTGCCGACTAGCCGGAACACCGGGGAGCTGTTTTTT	CASSLPTSRNTGELFF
TRBV4-1	TRBD1	15	TRBJ1-5	NA	TGCGCCAGCAGCCAAGTAGACAGGGACCTTCAGCCCCAGCATTTT	CASSQVDRDLQPQHF
TRBV6-5	NA	15	TRBJ2-7	NA	TGTGCCAGCAGTTACTCACAGGGAGGGGGATACGAGCAGTACTTC	CASSYSQGGGYEQYF
TRBV7-9	NA	17	TRBJ2-2	NA	TGTGCCAGCAGCTTAGGTCTGGCAGGGCTGGCCACCGGGGAGCTGTTTTTT	CASSLGLAGLATGELFF
TRBV6-5	NA	16	TRBJ1-1	many	TGTGCCAGCAGTTACTCAGGTGGGGGCGACTTCACTGAAGCTTTCTTT	CASSYSGGGDFTEAFF
TRBV27	NA	16	TRBJ2-1	NA	TGTGCCAGCAGTCGTATTCGGGGGGCGAAATACAATGAGCAGTTCTTC	CASSRIRGAKYNEQFF
TRBV9	TRBD2	19	TRBJ2-1	NA	TGTGCCAGCAGCGTAAGCATCGCGACTCGGGGGGTTAAGGACAATGAGCAGTTCTTC	CASSVSIATRGVKDNEQFF
TRBV20-1	TRBD2	18	TRBJ2-1	once	TGCAGTGCTAGTTTCGGGGGGGCGTATTCCGGCTCCTACAATGAGCAGTTCTTC	CSASFGGAYSGSYNEQFF
TRBV5-1	TRBD1	16	TRBJ1-2	NA	TGCGCCAGCAGCAACTCTAGGACAGGGGGCGACGATGGCTACACCTTC	CASSNSRTGGDDGYTF
TRBV29-1	NA	13	TRBJ1-2	once	TGCAGCGTTGAAGAGGGGGCATCCGGCCGCTACACCTTC	CSVEEGASGRYTF
TRBV10-2	NA	13	TRBJ2-3	once	TGCGCCAGCAGTGAGTCGGCGGGGGATACGCAGTATTTT	CASSESAGDTQYF
TRBV5-6	NA	15	TRBJ2-7	NA	TGTGCCAGCAGCTTGTACAGGGTTAGTGTTGACGAGCAGTACTTC	CASSLYRVSVDEQYF
TRBV4-2	TRBD2	17	TRBJ2-1	NA	TGTGCCAGCAGCCAAGAGCTTCGACTAGCGGGGGCGATTGAGCAGTTCTTC	CASSQELRLAGAIEQFF
TRBV27	TRBD1	16	TRBJ2-3	NA	TGTGCCAGCAGTTTAGAGGGGGCAGGATTGGCAGATACGCAGTATTTT	CASSLEGAGLADTQYF
TRBV9	TRBD2	14	TRBJ2-7	NA	TGTGCCAGCAGCTCCGGACTAGCGTCCTACGAGCAGTACTTC	CASSSGLASYEQYF
TRBV28	NA	14	TRBJ2-3	NA	TGTGCCAGCAGTCCCCCTCTGCGGGTAGATACGCAGTATTTT	CASSPPLRVDTQYF
TRBV29-1	TRBD1	14	TRBJ1-1	NA	TGCAGCGTTCGGTTGGGGACAGGGAACACTGAAGCTTTCTTT	CSVRLGTGNTEAFF
TRBV15	TRBD1	19	TRBJ1-4	NA	TGTGCCACCAGCACCCTCGGAGGAGGGACAGGGGGCCTTCGGGAAAAACTGTTTTTT	CATSTLGGGTGGLREKLFF
TRBV9	NA	15	TRBJ1-3	NA	TGTGCCAGCAGCGTTAATTCGTTTTTTGGAAACACCATATATTTT	CASSVNSFFGNTIYF
TRBV7-6	TRBD1	13	TRBJ2-3	NA	TGTGCCAGCAGCAAACAGGGGACAGATACGCAGTATTTT	CASSKQGTDTQYF
TRBV7-8	NA	15	TRBJ2-2	NA	TGTGCCAGCAGCTTAGCCTTCAGGGGCACCGGGGAGCTGTTTTTT	CASSLAFRGTGELFF
TRBV7-2	TRBD2	15	TRBJ2-1	NA	TGTGCCAGCAGCGCCCGACTAGCGGGGTATTATCCGGAGTTCTTC	CASSARLAGYYPEFF
TRBV2	TRBD1	15	TRBJ2-2	NA	TGTGCCAGCAGTCGGACAGGGCAAGACACCGGGGAGCTGTTTTTT	CASSRTGQDTGELFF
TRBV27	NA	15	TRBJ2-3	NA	TGTGCCAGCAGTCTCTTAAGCAGAGGGACAGATACGCAGTATTTT	CASSLLSRGTDTQYF
TRBV5-4	NA	14	TRBJ2-3	NA	TGTGCCAGCAGCTTGGAGACTAGCACAGATACGCAGTATTTT	CASSLETSTDTQYF
TRBV2	TRBD1	15	TRBJ2-2	NA	TGTGCCAGCAGTGCACAGGGGGCGCAGGCCGGGGAGCTGTTTTTT	CASSAQGAQAGELFF
TRBV6-5	NA	13	TRBJ2-3	once	NA	CASSFAFGTRTYF
TRBV11-2	NA	15	TRBJ1-2	NA	TGTGCCAGCAGCCACCTCGGACAGACTGTCTATGGCTACACCTTC	CASSHLGQTVYGYTF
TRBV9	NA	14	TRBJ1-1	NA	TGTGCCAGCAGCGTAGGTATCAAGGGGACTGAAGCTTTCTTT	CASSVGIKGTEAFF